The 8 T cell receptor beta chains below were found in one sample sequenced in a study of T cell changes during pregnancy in multiple sclerosis. Some clones are missing from TCRdb's copy, which holds only in-frame ones; the method was immunoSEQ multiplex PCR. This sample has 85,000 to 130,000 clones; about nine tenths occur once, and the top ten carry approximately 1.6%. The starting material was peripheral blood, obtained after pregnancy. The receptors derive from a female donor with multiple sclerosis, enrolled in a pregnancy study.

The sample holds a few counts of this clone. CDR3 nucleotides: TGTGCCTGGAGTAGGACAGGGGGCTCTGGGGCCAACGTCCTGACTTTC. It is translated as CAWSRTGGSGANVLTF. The rearrangement links TRBV30 to TRBJ2-6; 10 bases fit TRBD1. Germline values: CDR1 GTSNPN, CDR2 SVGIG (reference sequence). The junction had 1 base not matched to a gene; V was cut back by 2 bases and J by 0 bases. CDR3 length: 16 amino acids.

The CDR3 loop is CASSVQSGLGYEQYF. The CDR3 region has the DNA TGTGCCAGCAGCGTGCAGTCGGGACTAGGCTACGAGCAGTACTTC. This chain uses TRBV9 with TRBJ2-7, with 8 bases that match TRBD2. The CDR3 is 15 residues long. The trim removed 2 bases at V and 3 bases at J, leaving 7 bases unmatched. The V gene's germline CDR1 is SGDLS and CDR2 YYNGEE.

The count of this clone is one. V and J are TRBV27 and TRBJ2-7; TRBD2 matches at 11 bases. This CDR3 has 16 residues. From germline, CDR1 is MNHEY and CDR2 SMNVEV (reference sequence). V trimming: 3 bases; J trimming: 6 bases; junction bases outside the gene matches: 10. CDR3 sequence reads: CASSLRTSGRASEQYF. CDR3 DNA sequence: TGTGCCAGCAGTTTGAGAACTAGCGGGAGAGCGAGCGAGCAGTACTTC.

This chain links TRBV29-1 with TRBJ2-3; tentative D call: TRBD2 (5 bases). Germline V gives CDR1 SQVTM, CDR2 ANQGSEA. Trimming cost V 8 bases and J 6 bases, with 12 bases left between them. The CDR3 length is 11 residues. As DNA, the CDR3 is TGCAGCATGAGGGTAGGGGATACGCAGTATTTT. Encoded protein: CSMRVGDTQYF.

This clone was detected only once. V and J are TRBV6-1 and TRBJ2-3; D perhaps matches TRBD1 (5 bases). This CDR3 is 13 amino acids long. Germline CDR1 reads MNHNS; CDR2 reads SASEGT. The V gene lost 6 bases and the J gene lost 1 base, with 8 bases spanning the gap. For the CDR3, the DNA is TGTGCCAGCAGCGCAGGGCGCACAGATACGCAGTATTTT. Protein sequence: CASSAGRTDTQYF.

This clone has just one count. The chain uses TRBV28 and TRBJ2-7; D is ambiguous. Germline CDR1 MDHEN, CDR2 SYDVKM. V was clipped by 1 base and J by 0 bases, with 13 bases between them. The CDR3 is made up of 16 amino acids. CDR3 in amino acids: CASSLSGLKASYEQYF. The DNA for the CDR3 is TGTGCCAGCAGTTTATCCGGTCTCAAAGCCTCCTACGAGCAGTACTTC.

V and J are TRBV4-1 and TRBJ1-1; 7 bases line up with TRBD1. The CDR3 loop spans 16 amino acids. The germline V gene has CDR1 MGHRA and CDR2 YSYEKL. The V segment lost 1 base and the J segment 5 bases; nucleotides outside the gene matches: 10. CDR3 protein: CASSQGQGSFRTEAFF. CDR3 sequence (DNA): TGCGCCAGCAGCCAAGGACAGGGATCTTTCCGGACTGAAGCTTTCTTT.

This clone was found once. The chain recombines TRBV7-9 with TRBJ1-1; D is perhaps TRBD1 (6 bases). Germline CDR1 is SEHNR and CDR2 is FQNEAQ (reference sequence). V lost 1 base and J 1 base, leaving 13 bases between the germline ends. This CDR3 has 16 residues. The chain's CDR3 is CASSLGEQGRNTEAFF. The CDR3 DNA follows: TGTGCCAGCAGCTTAGGGGAGCAGGGGAGGAACACTGAAGCTTTCTTT.